This T cell receptor beta chain was profiled in a study of blood T cell repertoires in COVID-19. Study details: The origin of the acute and convalescent COVID-19 samples was the United States, Italy and Spain. T cells, B-cell-depleted T cells, or PBMCs provided the cDNA or gDNA that served as material.

Methods used by the authors: Reference gene primer amplification yielded estimated nucleated cell counts. The protocol was immunoSEQ multiplex PCR, while the TCRdb copy is restricted to in-frame clones and leaves out a portion. V and J calls and clone size are as listed in that table; D and trimming were resolved from the DNA. The data contain 45,000 to 60,000 clones, around four fifths of them singletons. The V gene's germline CDR1 is KGHSH and CDR2 LQKENI. The CDR3 spans 14 residues. V gave up 10 bases and J gave up 7 bases; unmatched junction bases: 15. Specimen: peripheral blood. The rearrangement joins TRBV18 to TRBJ1-2; 7 nucleotides align to TRBD1. This TCR came from a human donor in a cohort sampled during active COVID-19. In DNA, the CDR3 is TGTGCCACCTCGCCGAACGGACAGGCGAGTGGCTACACCTTC. It is translated as CATSPNGQASGYTF.